These 19 T cell receptor beta chains came from one sample sequenced in a study of blood T cell repertoires in COVID-19. Data came from immunoSEQ multiplex PCR; TCRdb stores just in-frame clones and leaves some out. The sample consists of about 500,000 clones, around 87% of them appearing once. Sequenced sample: PBMCs or T cells enriched from blood (not recorded which). All receptors derive from a woman aged 18-29 years who had recovered from COVID-19.

The rearrangement uses TRBV19 and TRBJ1-4; 10 nucleotides line up with TRBD1. CDR1 and CDR2 from the germline V gene are LNHDA and SQIVND (reference sequence). V trimming: 4 bases; J trimming: 7 bases; junction bases outside the gene matches: 6. This CDR3 comprises 15 residues. The CDR3 spells CASSTPGDRGEKLFF. The CDR3 DNA reads TGTGCCAGTAGTACTCCGGGGGACAGGGGTGAAAAACTGTTTTTT.

The chain is built from TRBV21-1 and TRBJ2-5; TRBD2, as called in the table, went unchecked against the DNA. TRBV21-1 is given as a pseudogene. CDR3 length: 16 residues. In nucleotides, the CDR3 is TGTGCCAGCAGCAAAGCGCTGGAAGGACTCCAGGAGACCCAGTACTTC. Translation: CASSKALEGLQETQYF.

The rearrangement joins TRBV30 to TRBJ1-6; a weak D match, TRBD1 (5 bases). CDR1 GTSNPN and CDR2 SVGIG come from the germline V gene (reference sequence). The CDR3 has 16 residues. The V end lost 5 bases, the J end lost 0 bases, and 14 bases lay between the germline ends. In DNA, the CDR3 is TGTGCCTGGGCACCTTTCGGGGGCTCCTATAATTCACCCCTCCACTTT. It yields the protein CAWAPFGGSYNSPLHF.

This sequence joins TRBV29-1 and TRBJ1-2, with 10 nucleotides matching TRBD1. This CDR3 is 12 amino acids long. CDR1 and CDR2 from the germline V gene are SQVTM and ANQGSEA. After removal of 7 bases from V and 5 bases from J, the junction contained 4 bases not matched to a gene. The chain's CDR3 is CSGDRGKYGYTF. Written as DNA, the CDR3 is TGCAGCGGGGACAGGGGAAAATATGGCTACACCTTC.

The chain is built from TRBV24-1 and TRBJ2-1; 13 bases are a match to TRBD2. This CDR3 has 15 amino acids. Germline CDR1 is KGHDR and CDR2 is SFDVKD. V gave up 3 bases and J gave up 8 bases; unmatched junction bases: 3. CDR3 region: CATSDPGTSGDEQFF. The CDR3 bases are TGTGCCACCAGTGATCCCGGGACTAGCGGGGATGAGCAGTTCTTC.

The rearrangement joins TRBV18 to TRBJ2-1; 10 bases are a match to TRBD1. The CDR3 extends over 16 amino acids. Germline CDR1 and CDR2: KGHSH and LQKENI. V trimming: 2 bases; J trimming: 3 bases; junction bases outside the gene matches: 4. The CDR3 bases are TGTGCCAGCTCACCAACCCGGGACAGGGGCTACAATGAGCAGTTCTTC. Encoded protein: CASSPTRDRGYNEQFF.

The V gene is TRBV7-8, the J gene TRBJ1-2; no reliable D call. Between the trimmed V and J ends, which lost 3 bases and 6 bases, there was a span of 11 bases. Germline CDR1 SGHVS, CDR2 FQNEAQ. The CDR3 extends over 13 amino acids. The CDR3 protein is CASSFPRENGYTF. The CDR3 DNA sequence: TGTGCCAGCAGCTTTCCCCGAGAGAATGGCTACACCTTC.

V gene TRBV5-5 combines with J gene TRBJ2-3; D is possibly TRBD2 (6 bases). The CDR3 extends over 16 amino acids. V was clipped by 0 bases and J by 3 bases, with 14 bases between them. Germline V gives CDR1 SGHKS, CDR2 YYEKEE (reference sequence). The CDR3 loop is CASSLEVARETDTQYF. The CDR3, as DNA: TGTGCCAGCAGCTTGGAGGTCGCGCGGGAAACAGATACGCAGTATTTT.

The chain uses TRBV5-1 and TRBJ2-7; 9 bases align to TRBD1. The CDR3 contains 17 residues. The junction had 18 bases not matched to a gene; V was cut back by 5 bases and J by 6 bases. Germline V lookup: CDR1 SGHRS, CDR2 YFSETQ. The CDR3 DNA reads as TGCGCCAGCAGTAACATACCGACCCGGGACAGGGACAGCGAGCAGTACTTC. Residues: CASSNIPTRDRDSEQYF.

The V call is TRBV5-4, the J call TRBJ2-7, with 8 bases matching TRBD2. Losses at the gene ends were 3 bases for V and 5 bases for J; bases not matched to a gene: 7. CDR3 size: 14 residues. In germline, CDR1 is SGHNT, CDR2 YYREEE (reference sequence). CDR3: CASSSPGTSDEQYF. CDR3 nucleotide sequence: TGTGCCAGCAGCTCCCCCGGGACTAGTGACGAGCAGTACTTC.

This clone appeared a few times. The chain links TRBV5-1 to TRBJ1-1; 11 nucleotides agree with TRBD1. The CDR3 runs to 14 residues. V lost 0 bases, J lost 7 bases, and 2 bases stayed unmatched. Germline CDR1 and CDR2: SGHRS and YFSETQ. The CDR3 protein is CASSLGTGGFEAFF. CDR3 nucleotides: TGCGCCAGCAGCTTGGGGACAGGGGGCTTTGAAGCTTTCTTT.

The gene calls are TRBV14 and TRBJ2-3; D is perhaps TRBD1 (6 bases). The CDR3 contains 16 residues. The V end was cut by 0 bases, the J end by 5 bases, with 15 bases between. From germline, CDR1 is SGHDN and CDR2 FVKESK. CDR3 bases: TGTGCCAGCAGCCAAGATTTTCCGCCAGGGGAAGATACGCAGTATTTT. Amino acids: CASSQDFPPGEDTQYF.

This chain links TRBV7-6 with TRBJ2-2; 8 bases are shared with TRBD2. Germline V gene sequence: CDR1 SGHVS, CDR2 FNYEAQ. The CDR3 has 18 residues. V lost 1 base and J lost 4; bases outside the gene matches: 11. For the CDR3, the DNA is TGTGCCAGCAGCTTAGAAGCTTCCGGGAGGGATGGCACCGGGGAGCTGTTTTTT. As protein: CASSLEASGRDGTGELFF.

The V call is TRBV10-3, the J call TRBJ2-1; 9 bases fit TRBD1. CDR3 length: 15 amino acids. The J segment lost 7 bases and the V segment lost 6 bases, leaving 10 bases of the junction unmatched. The V gene's germline CDR1 is ENHRY and CDR2 SYGVKD. The CDR3, as DNA: TGTGCCATCAGCGAAGGGACAGGGATTAATAATGAGCAGTTCTTC. Its translation: CAISEGTGINNEQFF.

This clone appeared once. V gene TRBV6-1 combines with J gene TRBJ1-2; 7 bases are shared with TRBD1. Germline V gene data show CDR1 as MNHNS and CDR2 as SASEGT. This CDR3 is built from 14 residues. The V and J ends lost 2 bases and 3 bases, in that order; junction bases with no gene match: 3. DNA of the CDR3: TGTGCCAGCAGTGAACGGGACAGCTACTATGGCTACACCTTC. Translating gives CASSERDSYYGYTF.

In DNA form, the CDR3 reads TGCGCCAGCAGACAGGGATCACAAGAGACCCAGTACTTC. This encodes CASRQGSQETQYF. This sequence joins TRBV5-1 and TRBJ2-5; possibly TRBD1 for D (6 bases). Germline CDR1 reads SGHRS; CDR2 reads YFSETQ. The V and J ends lost 5 bases and 2 bases respectively, with 10 bases between them. The CDR3 is made up of 13 amino acids.

This sequence joins TRBV9 and TRBJ2-5; the D gene is possibly TRBD2 (6 bases). Germline values: CDR1 SGDLS, CDR2 YYNGEE. The ends were cut back, 3 bases at V and 5 bases at J, with 14 bases in the middle. The CDR3 is 14 amino acids. For the CDR3, the DNA is TGTGCCAGCAGCGGAGCCGGGACTTGGGAGACCCAGTACTTC. Protein product: CASSGAGTWETQYF.

The V and J genes are TRBV7-2 and TRBJ1-6; D is ambiguous. CDR3 length: 16 amino acids. Between the trimmed V and J ends, which lost 1 base and 5 bases, there was a span of 12 bases. Germline lookup yields CDR1 SGHTA and CDR2 FQGNSA. The CDR3 spells CASSLGPGGDNSPLHF. The CDR3 DNA is TGTGCCAGCAGCTTAGGACCTGGCGGAGATAATTCACCCCTCCACTTT.

The chain combines TRBV7-3 with TRBJ2-1; possibly TRBD1 for D (6 bases). Germline assignment: CDR1 SGHTA and CDR2 FQGTGA. The V end lost 5 bases, the J end lost 7 bases, and 18 bases lay between the germline ends. This CDR3 region has 15 residues. CDR3 in amino acids: CASSPRQGPSNEQFF. The CDR3 nucleotides read TGTGCCAGCAGCCCTAGGCAGGGGCCCTCTAATGAGCAGTTCTTC.